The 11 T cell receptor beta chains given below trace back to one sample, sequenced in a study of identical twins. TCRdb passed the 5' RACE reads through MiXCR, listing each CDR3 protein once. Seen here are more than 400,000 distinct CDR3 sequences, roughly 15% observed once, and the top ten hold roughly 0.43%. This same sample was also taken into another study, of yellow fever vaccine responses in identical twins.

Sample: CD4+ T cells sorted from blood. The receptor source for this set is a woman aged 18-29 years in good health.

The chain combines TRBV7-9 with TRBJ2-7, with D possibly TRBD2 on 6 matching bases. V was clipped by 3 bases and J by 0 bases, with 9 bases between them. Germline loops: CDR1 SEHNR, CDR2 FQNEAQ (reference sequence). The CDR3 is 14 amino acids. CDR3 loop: CASSFRTTSYEQYF. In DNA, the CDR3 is TGTGCCAGCAGCTTCCGGACTACCTCCTACGAGCAGTACTTC.

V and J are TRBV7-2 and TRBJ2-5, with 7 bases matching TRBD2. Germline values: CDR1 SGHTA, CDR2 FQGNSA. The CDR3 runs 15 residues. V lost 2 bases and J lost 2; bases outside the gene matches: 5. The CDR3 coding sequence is TGTGCCAGCAGCTTATTGTCGGGGGGACAAGAGACCCAGTACTTC. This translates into CASSLLSGGQETQYF.

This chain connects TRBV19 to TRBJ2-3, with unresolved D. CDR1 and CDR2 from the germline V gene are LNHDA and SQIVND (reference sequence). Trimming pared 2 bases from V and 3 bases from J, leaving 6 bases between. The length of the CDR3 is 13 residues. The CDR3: CASSISRTDTQYF. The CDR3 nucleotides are TGTGCCAGTAGTATATCTAGGACAGATACGCAGTATTTT.

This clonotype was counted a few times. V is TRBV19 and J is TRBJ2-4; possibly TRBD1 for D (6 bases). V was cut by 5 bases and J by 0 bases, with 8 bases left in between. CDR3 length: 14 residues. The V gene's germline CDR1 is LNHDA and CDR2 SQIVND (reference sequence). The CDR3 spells CASSQQGAKNIQYF. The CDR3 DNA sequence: TGTGCCAGTAGTCAACAGGGAGCCAAAAACATTCAGTACTTC.

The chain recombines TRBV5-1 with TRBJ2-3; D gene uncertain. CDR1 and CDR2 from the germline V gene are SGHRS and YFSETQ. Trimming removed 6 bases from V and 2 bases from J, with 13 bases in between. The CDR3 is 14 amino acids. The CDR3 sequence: CASTPGASTDTQYF. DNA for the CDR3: TGCGCCAGCACCCCAGGAGCGTCCACAGATACGCAGTATTTT. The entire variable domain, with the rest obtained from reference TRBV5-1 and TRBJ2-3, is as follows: KAGVTQTPRYLIKTRGQQVTLSCSPISGHRSVSWYQQTPGQGLQFLFEYFSETQRNKGNFPGRFSGRQFSNSRSEMNVSTLELGDSALYLCASTPGASTDTQYFGPGTRLTVL.

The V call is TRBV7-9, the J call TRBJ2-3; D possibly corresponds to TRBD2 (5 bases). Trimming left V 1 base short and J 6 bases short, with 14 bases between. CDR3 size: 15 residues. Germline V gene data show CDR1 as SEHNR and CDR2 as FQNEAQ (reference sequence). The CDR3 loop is CASSLDMWELDTQYF. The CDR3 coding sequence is TGTGCCAGCAGCTTAGATATGTGGGAGCTCGATACGCAGTATTTT.

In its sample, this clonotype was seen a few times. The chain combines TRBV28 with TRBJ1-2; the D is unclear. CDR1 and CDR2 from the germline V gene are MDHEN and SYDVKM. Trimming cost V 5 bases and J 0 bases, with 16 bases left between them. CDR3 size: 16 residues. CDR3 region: CASSPPPPPTNYGYTF. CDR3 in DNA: TGTGCCAGCAGTCCCCCCCCTCCGCCGACTAACTATGGCTACACCTTC.

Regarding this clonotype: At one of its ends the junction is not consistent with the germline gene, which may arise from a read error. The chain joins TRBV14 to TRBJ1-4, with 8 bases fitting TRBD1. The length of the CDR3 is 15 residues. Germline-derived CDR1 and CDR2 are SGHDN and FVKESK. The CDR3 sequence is CASSRGQGPNEKLFF. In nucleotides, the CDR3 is TGTGCCAGCAGCCGAGGACAGGGCCCTAACGAAAAACTGTTTTTT.

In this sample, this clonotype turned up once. Here the CDR3 reads CASSQAGTSSYNEQFF. The CDR3 nucleotides are TGTGCCAGCAGCCAAGCCGGGACTAGCAGCTACAATGAGCAGTTCTTC. J is TRBJ2-1 and V is TRBV3-1, with 9 bases matching TRBD2. Unmatched junction bases numbered 4, after V lost 1 base and J lost 3 bases. Germline assignment: CDR1 LGHDT and CDR2 YNNKEL (reference sequence). CDR3 length: 16 residues.

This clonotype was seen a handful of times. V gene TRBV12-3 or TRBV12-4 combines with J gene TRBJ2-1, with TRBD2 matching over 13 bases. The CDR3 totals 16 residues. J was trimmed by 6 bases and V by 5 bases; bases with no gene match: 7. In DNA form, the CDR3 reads TGTGCCAGCAGTGAATCCGGGACTAGCGGGACCAATGAGCAGTTCTTC. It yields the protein CASSESGTSGTNEQFF.

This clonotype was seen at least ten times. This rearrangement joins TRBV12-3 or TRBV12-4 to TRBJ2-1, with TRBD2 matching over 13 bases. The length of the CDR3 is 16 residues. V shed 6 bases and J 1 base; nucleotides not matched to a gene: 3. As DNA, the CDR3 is TGTGCCAGCAGAGGACTAGCGGGGGTTTCCTACAATGAGCAGTTCTTC. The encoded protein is CASRGLAGVSYNEQFF.